This record concerns one T cell receptor (beta chain) sequence. Its target is unknown. Germline V lookup: CDR1 SGHVS, CDR2 FNYEAQ. This CDR3 is built from 15 residues. The V gene lost 1 base and the J gene lost 4 bases, with 11 bases spanning the gap. Unique molecular identifiers featured in each of the TCR beta cDNA libraries. From around 0.96 to 9.9 million T cells, 500,000 or so cDNA molecules were obtained. TCRdb re-called the PCR reads through MiXCR, storing one row per CDR3 protein. Counted here are 740,000 or so distinct CDR3 sequences, 53% occurring once; the ten biggest clones make up about 4.8%. These data belong to a study of post-analysis software for immune sequencing data. Study conclusions and caveats: Multiple sclerosis was associated with a significant reduction in normalized Chao1 diversity relative to controls. Compared with controls, patients had more of about 5 TRBV segments, including TRBV5-6, TRBV5-1 and TRBV20-1.

The receptor was derived from a girl aged 5-17 years with multiple sclerosis. Input material: blood. The V gene is TRBV7-6, the J gene TRBJ2-1, with D possibly being TRBD2 (6 bases). The CDR3 sequence is CASSLEASEYNEQFF. The CDR3 coding sequence is TGTGCCAGCAGCTTAGAGGCTAGCGAGTACAATGAGCAGTTCTTC.